These 2 T cell receptor beta chains originate from one sample sequenced in a study of T cell responses to AZD1222 COVID-19 vaccine. TCRdb's copy holds only in-frame clones and misses some; the assay was immunoSEQ multiplex PCR. The table has roughly 140,000 clones, over 80% seen once. Sequenced material: peripheral blood, taken on day 0 of MenACWY control vaccination. These receptors were obtained from an adult in good health.

The CDR3 DNA follows: TGTGCCAGCAGTGGTTCGGGAGAGACCCAGTACTTC. It codes for CASSGSGETQYF. The chain recombines TRBV2 with TRBJ2-5; D gene ambiguous. The ends were cut back, 4 bases at V and 4 bases at J, with 7 bases in the middle. Germline V CDR1 and CDR2: SNHLY, FYNNEI. The CDR3 has 12 amino acids. The complete variable domain, with remaining parts taken from reference TRBV2 and TRBJ2-5, reads EPEVTQTPSHQVTQMGQEVILRCVPISNHLYFYWYRQILGQKVEFLVSFYNNEISEKSEIFDDQFSVERPDGSNFTLKIRSTKLEDSAMYFCASSGSGETQYFGPGTRLLVL.

This clone was counted only a few times. The gene calls are TRBV5-8 and TRBJ1-1; D is unclear. Germline CDR1 SGHTS, CDR2 YDEGEE. The length of the CDR3 is 15 residues. The ends were cut back, 0 bases at V and 1 base at J, with 10 bases in the middle. For the CDR3, the DNA is TGTGCCAGCAGCTTGGCGGCAGTACCGAACACTGAAGCTTTCTTT. It codes for CASSLAAVPNTEAFF.